The 11 T cell receptor beta chains presented below share a single source sample, sequenced in a study of cytomegalovirus exposure and HLA in healthy donors. PCR primers comprised 60 Vbeta and 13 Jbeta primers. The assay was immunoSEQ multiplex PCR, and TCRdb's table has in-frame clones only and misses some. Of approximately 110,000 clones in the sample, 76% were seen once. Sequenced: PBMCs. The receptors originated from a woman aged 45 to 65 in good health and CMV-seropositive.

The CDR3 sequence is CASRRTVENYGYTF. The CDR3, as DNA: TGTGCCAGCAGACGCACAGTAGAAAACTATGGCTACACCTTC. This rearrangement joins TRBV6-5 to TRBJ1-2; D remains ambiguous. The CDR3 extends over 14 amino acids. Per the germline V gene, CDR1 is MNHEY and CDR2 is SVGAGI. Trimming removed 6 bases from V and 2 bases from J, with 13 bases in between.

This clone has just a few counts. The chain combines TRBV6-1 with TRBJ1-1; D is ambiguous. This CDR3 contains 14 residues. Germline V CDR1 and CDR2: MNHNS, SASEGT. Trimming took 7 bases from V and 4 from J, leaving 16 bases between them. The CDR3 reads CASTFTLARTEAFF. The CDR3 bases are TGTGCCAGCACCTTTACATTGGCCCGCACTGAAGCTTTCTTT.

The rearrangement links TRBV6-5 to TRBJ1-2; 7 positions match TRBD1. Germline V gene data show CDR1 as MNHEY and CDR2 as SVGAGI. The CDR3 length is 14 residues. Germline trimming cut 8 bases from V and 4 bases from J; bases unmatched to any gene: 10. The CDR3 coding sequence is TGTGCCAGCGGCTGGGACAGTCCCCCCTATGGCTACACCTTC. Translation: CASGWDSPPYGYTF.

V gene TRBV29-1 combines with J gene TRBJ2-7, with 10 bases aligning to TRBD2. The trim removed 4 bases at V and 2 bases at J, leaving 2 bases unmatched. Germline CDR1 is SQVTM and CDR2 is ANQGSEA. The CDR3 sequence is 13 residues long. The CDR3 DNA sequence: TGCAGCGTTGTAACTAGCGGGACCTACGAGCAGTACTTC. It encodes CSVVTSGTYEQYF.

The chain employs TRBV6-5 and TRBJ1-1; 8 positions match TRBD1. The trim removed 8 bases at V and 1 base at J, leaving 6 bases unmatched. Germline V gene data show CDR1 as MNHEY and CDR2 as SVGAGI. The CDR3 totals 14 residues. The CDR3 DNA follows: TGTGCCAGCGTGGGTGGACAGGGGAACACTGAAGCTTTCTTT. Its protein product is CASVGGQGNTEAFF.

This chain connects TRBV18 to TRBJ1-6; TRBD1 might be the D (5 bases). Trimming cost V 5 bases and J 6 bases, with 11 bases left between them. Germline V CDR1 and CDR2: KGHSH, LQKENI. The CDR3 extends over 14 amino acids. CDR3 in amino acids: CASSGADLNSPLHF. CDR3 DNA sequence: TGTGCCAGCTCAGGGGCCGACCTTAATTCACCCCTCCACTTT.

The chain has TRBV5-1 and TRBJ2-1, with D unclear. Germline CDR1 and CDR2: SGHRS and YFSETQ. CDR3 length: 12 residues. Trimming cost V 1 base and J 7 bases, with 6 bases left between them. The CDR3 loop reads CASSLPSNEQFF. As DNA, the CDR3 is TGCGCCAGCAGCTTGCCCAGTAATGAGCAGTTCTTC.

This clone was counted only a few times. In DNA, the CDR3 is TGTGCAAGTCGCCCTATGGACAGAGAAGACATTCAGTACTTC. It specifies CASRPMDREDIQYF. The chain recombines TRBV12-2 with TRBJ2-4; TRBD1 is the table's D call, not checked against the DNA. TRBV12-2 is a listed pseudogene. The CDR3 has 14 residues.

The gene calls are TRBV18 and TRBJ2-1; TRBD2 matches at 14 bases. Germline CDR1 KGHSH, CDR2 LQKENI. With V trimmed by 3 bases and J by 7 bases, 2 bases remained unmatched. The CDR3 is made up of 15 amino acids. CDR3 region: CASSPGTSGGNEQFF. CDR3 coding DNA: TGTGCCAGCTCACCGGGGACTAGCGGGGGAAATGAGCAGTTCTTC.

This clone was observed a handful of times. J is TRBJ2-7 and V is TRBV5-4; D may be TRBD2 (6 bases). This CDR3 contains 15 residues. The V end was cut by 2 bases, the J end by 0 bases, with 12 bases between. CDR1 is SGHNT, CDR2 YYREEE, per germline (reference sequence). CDR3 sequence: CASSLPGEGSYEQYF. The CDR3 DNA reads TGTGCCAGCAGCTTACCGGGAGAGGGCTCCTACGAGCAGTACTTC.

J is TRBJ2-2 and V is TRBV7-8; 8 bases map to TRBD2. Germline CDR1 is SGHVS and CDR2 is FQNEAQ. Losses at the gene ends were 1 base for V and 5 bases for J; bases not matched to a gene: 9. This CDR3 region has 17 residues. The CDR3 nucleotides are TGTGCCAGCAGCTTAGTTGGGGGGAGCGGGAGTACCGGGGAGCTGTTTTTT. This translates into CASSLVGGSGSTGELFF.